The sequence of this TCR beta chain was determined in a study of shared clonotypes between healthy human individuals. Produced via immunoSEQ multiplex PCR; TCRdb's table is partial and in-frame only. The data hold about 980,000 clones, with 76% observed a single time. CDR1 and CDR2 from the germline V gene are SGHRS and YFSETQ. The CDR3 consists of 13 residues. The ends lost 4 bases at V and 5 bases at J; junction bases unmatched: 4. The authors divided CD4+ cells into CD45RA+ naive and CD45RA-negative memory subsets. The chain couples TRBV5-1 to TRBJ2-5; 8 bases agree with TRBD1. This clonotype originated in a young man in good health. The sample was memory CD4+ T cells sorted from blood. Subset in this sample: CD45RA-negative fraction. This chain's CDR3 is CASSPRTGETQYF. The DNA of the CDR3 is TGCGCCAGCAGCCCCAGGACAGGGGAGACCCAGTACTTC. Variable domain in full (rest from reference TRBV5-1 and TRBJ2-5): KAGVTQTPRYLIKTRGQQVTLSCSPISGHRSVSWYQQTPGQGLQFLFEYFSETQRNKGNFPGRFSGRQFSNSRSEMNVSTLELGDSALYLCASSPRTGETQYFGPGTRLLVL.